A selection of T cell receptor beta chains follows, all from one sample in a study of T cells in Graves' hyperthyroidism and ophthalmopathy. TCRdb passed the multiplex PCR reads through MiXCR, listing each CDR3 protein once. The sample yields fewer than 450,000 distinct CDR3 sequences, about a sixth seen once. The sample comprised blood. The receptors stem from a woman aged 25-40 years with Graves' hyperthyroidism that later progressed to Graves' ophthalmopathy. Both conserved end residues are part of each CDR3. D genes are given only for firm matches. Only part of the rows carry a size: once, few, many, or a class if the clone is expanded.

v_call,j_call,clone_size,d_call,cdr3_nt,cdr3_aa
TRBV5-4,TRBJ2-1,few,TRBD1,TGTGCCAGCAGCTTGGGACAGGGGGCGAATGAGCAGTTCTTC,CASSLGQGANEQFF
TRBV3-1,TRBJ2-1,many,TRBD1,TGTGCCAGCAGCCAGAGGGACAGGGCAAATGAGCAGTTCTTC,CASSQRDRANEQFF
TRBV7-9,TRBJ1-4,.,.,TGTGCCAGCAGCTTATTGCCCCCGACGGGGTTAGCTAATGAAAAACTGTTTTTT,CASSLLPPTGLANEKLFF
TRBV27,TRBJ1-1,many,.,TGTGCCAGCGGGGAATATATGCACACTGAAGCTTTCTTT,CASGEYMHTEAFF
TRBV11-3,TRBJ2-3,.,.,TGTGCCAGCACCAGGGGCAGGGATACGCAGTATTTT,CASTRGRDTQYF
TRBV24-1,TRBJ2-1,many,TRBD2,TGTGCCACCAGTGCAAGGACTAGCGGGAGCGGTATTGAGCAGTTCTTC,CATSARTSGSGIEQFF
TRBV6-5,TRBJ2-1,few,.,TGTGCCAGCAGTTACAGCCGGACCGGGCCCTACAATGAGCAGTTCTTC,CASSYSRTGPYNEQFF
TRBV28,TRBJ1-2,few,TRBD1,TGTGCCAGCAGCCAGGGACAGGGGTTAGACTATGGCTACACCTTC,CASSQGQGLDYGYTF
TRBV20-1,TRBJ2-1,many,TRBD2,TGCAGTGCTAGAGTGGCGGGGGGAATCTACAATGAGCAGTTCTTC,CSARVAGGIYNEQFF
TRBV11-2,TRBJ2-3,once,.,TGTGCCAGCAGCTACCTTGCCGTCTCAGATACGCAGTATTTT,CASSYLAVSDTQYF
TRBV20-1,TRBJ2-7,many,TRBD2,TGCAGTGCTAGGGGGACTACCCGCTACGAGCAGTACTTC,CSARGTTRYEQYF
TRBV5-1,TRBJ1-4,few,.,TGCGCCAGCAGCTTGGGGACAGTGAGTAATGAAAAACTGTTTTTT,CASSLGTVSNEKLFF
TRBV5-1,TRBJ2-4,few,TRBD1,TGCGCCAGCAGCTTGGGACCACAGGGGGCAAGGGCCAAAAACATTCAGTACTTC,CASSLGPQGARAKNIQYF
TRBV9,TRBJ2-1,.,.,TGTGCCAGCAGCCCGCATTTTATGAGCTCCTACAATGAGCAGTTCTTC,CASSPHFMSSYNEQFF
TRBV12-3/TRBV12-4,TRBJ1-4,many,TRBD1,TGTGCCAGCCTCGCAGGGGGAATTAATGAAAAACTGTTTTTT,CASLAGGINEKLFF
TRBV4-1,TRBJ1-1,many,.,TGCGCCAGCAGCCAAGATAGGGGACAAGGCACTGAAGCTTTCTTT,CASSQDRGQGTEAFF
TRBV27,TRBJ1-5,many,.,TGTGCCCCCCCAAGCCGAGGCAATCAGCCCCAGCATTTT,CAPPSRGNQPQHF
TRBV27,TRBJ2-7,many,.,TGTGCCAGCAGAGACAGGATCAGCTCCTACGAGCAGTACTTC,CASRDRISSYEQYF
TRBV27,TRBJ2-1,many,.,TGTGCCAGCGCTGTTCAAGTAGCCAACAATGAGCAGTTCTTC,CASAVQVANNEQFF
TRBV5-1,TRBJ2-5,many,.,TGCGCCAGCAGCCCGGACAAACGGGGGACCCAGTACTTC,CASSPDKRGTQYF
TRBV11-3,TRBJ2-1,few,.,TGTGCCAGCAGCTCAAGGACAGATTCTAATTACAATGAGCAGTTCTTC,CASSSRTDSNYNEQFF
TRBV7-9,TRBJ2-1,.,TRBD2,TGTGCCAGCAGCAAAGGACTAGCGGGGGGGCTATGGAATGAGCAGTTCTTC,CASSKGLAGGLWNEQFF
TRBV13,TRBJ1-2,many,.,TGTGCCAGCAGCTTTTTCCTCCGGGACACTAACTATGGCTACACCTTC,CASSFFLRDTNYGYTF
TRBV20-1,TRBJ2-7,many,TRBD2,TGCAGTGCTAGGGACCCAACGACTAGCTTCTACGAGCAGTACTTC,CSARDPTTSFYEQYF
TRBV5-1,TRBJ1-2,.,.,TGCGCCAGCAGCCGGGACCTACTCGGCTCTAACTATGGCTACACCTTC,CASSRDLLGSNYGYTF
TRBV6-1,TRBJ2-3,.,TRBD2,TGTGCCAGCAGTCGAGCGGGAGCAGATACGCAGTATTTT,CASSRAGADTQYF
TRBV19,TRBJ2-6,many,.,TGTGCCAGTAGTCCCCAGAGCTCTGGGGCCAACGTCCTGACTTTC,CASSPQSSGANVLTF
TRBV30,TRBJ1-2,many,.,TGTGCTTTTACCGGACACGGCTACACCTTC,CAFTGHGYTF
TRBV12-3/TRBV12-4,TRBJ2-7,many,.,TGTGCCAGCAGTTGGAGGGCCTACGAGCAGTACTTC,CASSWRAYEQYF
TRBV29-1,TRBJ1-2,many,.,TGCAGCGTTGCTCCAGGGTTGATCTATGGCTACACCTTC,CSVAPGLIYGYTF
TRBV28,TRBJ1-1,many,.,TGTGCCAGCAGTTTTTACGCAGAGAACACTGAAGCTTTCTTT,CASSFYAENTEAFF
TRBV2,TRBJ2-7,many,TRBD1,TGTGCCAGCTTGGGGGGTGGACAGGGGGCTGGGGAGCAGTACTTC,CASLGGGQGAGEQYF
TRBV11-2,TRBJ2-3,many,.,TGTGCCAGCAGCTTTGATCCGGGAGTCGCAGATACGCAGTATTTT,CASSFDPGVADTQYF
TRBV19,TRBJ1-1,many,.,TGTGCCAGTATGGACAGTCTGAACACTGAAGCTTTCTTT,CASMDSLNTEAFF
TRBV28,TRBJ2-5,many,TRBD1,TGTGCCAGCAGTTTAAGGGCAGGGGGAGAGACCCAGTACTTC,CASSLRAGGETQYF
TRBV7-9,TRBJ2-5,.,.,TGTGCCAGCAGCTTAAAGGTTTTGGGACCCCCAACCCAGGAGACCCAGTACTTC,CASSLKVLGPPTQETQYF
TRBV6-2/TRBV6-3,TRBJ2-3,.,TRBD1,TGTGCCAGCGGGGTAACAGGGGAGCCAGATACGCAGTATTTT,CASGVTGEPDTQYF
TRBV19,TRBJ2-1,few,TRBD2,TGTGCCAGTAGGCTAGCGGGAGGGATTTACAATGAGCAGTTCTTC,CASRLAGGIYNEQFF
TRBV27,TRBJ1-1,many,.,TGTGCCAGCAGTTTATATAAGACCCCCGGGCCCCACACTGAAGCTTTCTTT,CASSLYKTPGPHTEAFF
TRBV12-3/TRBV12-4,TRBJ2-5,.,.,TGTGCCAGCAGTGGCGGGGACAGTCCCTACTTC,CASSGGDSPYF
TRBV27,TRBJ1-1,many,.,TGTGCCAGCAGTTTATCGAAAGCTACTGAAGCTTTCTTT,CASSLSKATEAFF
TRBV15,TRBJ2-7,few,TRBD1,TGTGCCACCAGCAGAGGGCAGGGGGCTTTATACGAGCAGTACTTC,CATSRGQGALYEQYF
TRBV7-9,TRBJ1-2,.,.,TGTGCCAGCAGCTCCGATTACAAGCCGGCACGCCTTGGCTACACCTTC,CASSSDYKPARLGYTF
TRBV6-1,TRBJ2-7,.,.,TGTGCCAGCAGCTTAGACCCCAGCGATTACGAGCAGTACTTC,CASSLDPSDYEQYF
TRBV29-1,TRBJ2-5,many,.,TGCAGCGCCGAACAGACAATGGGGCTAGCAGAGACCCAGTACTTC,CSAEQTMGLAETQYF
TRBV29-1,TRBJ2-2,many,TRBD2,TGCAGCGCACAACTAGCGGGAGAGAACACCGGGGAGCTGTTTTTT,CSAQLAGENTGELFF
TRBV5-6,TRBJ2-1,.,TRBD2,TGTGCCAGCAGACCCCGGGGACTAGCGGGGGCGTACTCCTACAATGAGCAGTTCTTC,CASRPRGLAGAYSYNEQFF
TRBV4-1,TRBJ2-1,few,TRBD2,TGCGCCAGCAGCCAAGTTATACTAGCGGTTAATGAGCAGTTCTTC,CASSQVILAVNEQFF
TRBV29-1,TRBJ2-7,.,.,TGCAGCGTTGAAGTACAAGGCGACGAGCAGTACTTC,CSVEVQGDEQYF
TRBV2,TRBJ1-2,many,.,TGTGCCAGCAGTGAACTCGGGCAGGGAAACTATGGCTACACCTTC,CASSELGQGNYGYTF
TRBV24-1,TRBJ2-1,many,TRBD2,TGTGCCACCAGTGACCAACTAGCGGGCCCCTACAATGAGCAGTTCTTC,CATSDQLAGPYNEQFF
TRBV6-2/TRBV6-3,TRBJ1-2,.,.,TGTGCCAGCAAAGGTTTTAACAACTATGGCTACACCTTC,CASKGFNNYGYTF
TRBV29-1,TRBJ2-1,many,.,TGCAGCGTCCGGACGGTAACCTACAATGAGCAGTTCTTC,CSVRTVTYNEQFF
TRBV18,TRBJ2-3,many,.,TGTGCCAGCTCACCACTTCGCGGAGGCACACACACAGATACGCAGTATTTT,CASSPLRGGTHTDTQYF
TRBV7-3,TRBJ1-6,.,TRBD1,TGTGCCAGCAGCCGGGACGGACAGGGAATTTCACCCCTCCACTTT,CASSRDGQGISPLHF
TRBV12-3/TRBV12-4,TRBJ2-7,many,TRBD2,TGTGCCAGCAGCCTTAGACTAGCGGGAACCTACGAGCAGTACTTC,CASSLRLAGTYEQYF
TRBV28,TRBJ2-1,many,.,TGTGCCAGCAGTGGGGCAGGGGTCAATGAGCAGTTCTTC,CASSGAGVNEQFF
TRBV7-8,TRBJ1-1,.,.,TGTGCCAGCAGCTTAGACCCTTACACTGAAGCTTTCTTT,CASSLDPYTEAFF
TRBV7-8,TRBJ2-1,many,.,TGTGCCAGCAGCTTTTCGGTTTACAATGAGCAGTTCTTC,CASSFSVYNEQFF